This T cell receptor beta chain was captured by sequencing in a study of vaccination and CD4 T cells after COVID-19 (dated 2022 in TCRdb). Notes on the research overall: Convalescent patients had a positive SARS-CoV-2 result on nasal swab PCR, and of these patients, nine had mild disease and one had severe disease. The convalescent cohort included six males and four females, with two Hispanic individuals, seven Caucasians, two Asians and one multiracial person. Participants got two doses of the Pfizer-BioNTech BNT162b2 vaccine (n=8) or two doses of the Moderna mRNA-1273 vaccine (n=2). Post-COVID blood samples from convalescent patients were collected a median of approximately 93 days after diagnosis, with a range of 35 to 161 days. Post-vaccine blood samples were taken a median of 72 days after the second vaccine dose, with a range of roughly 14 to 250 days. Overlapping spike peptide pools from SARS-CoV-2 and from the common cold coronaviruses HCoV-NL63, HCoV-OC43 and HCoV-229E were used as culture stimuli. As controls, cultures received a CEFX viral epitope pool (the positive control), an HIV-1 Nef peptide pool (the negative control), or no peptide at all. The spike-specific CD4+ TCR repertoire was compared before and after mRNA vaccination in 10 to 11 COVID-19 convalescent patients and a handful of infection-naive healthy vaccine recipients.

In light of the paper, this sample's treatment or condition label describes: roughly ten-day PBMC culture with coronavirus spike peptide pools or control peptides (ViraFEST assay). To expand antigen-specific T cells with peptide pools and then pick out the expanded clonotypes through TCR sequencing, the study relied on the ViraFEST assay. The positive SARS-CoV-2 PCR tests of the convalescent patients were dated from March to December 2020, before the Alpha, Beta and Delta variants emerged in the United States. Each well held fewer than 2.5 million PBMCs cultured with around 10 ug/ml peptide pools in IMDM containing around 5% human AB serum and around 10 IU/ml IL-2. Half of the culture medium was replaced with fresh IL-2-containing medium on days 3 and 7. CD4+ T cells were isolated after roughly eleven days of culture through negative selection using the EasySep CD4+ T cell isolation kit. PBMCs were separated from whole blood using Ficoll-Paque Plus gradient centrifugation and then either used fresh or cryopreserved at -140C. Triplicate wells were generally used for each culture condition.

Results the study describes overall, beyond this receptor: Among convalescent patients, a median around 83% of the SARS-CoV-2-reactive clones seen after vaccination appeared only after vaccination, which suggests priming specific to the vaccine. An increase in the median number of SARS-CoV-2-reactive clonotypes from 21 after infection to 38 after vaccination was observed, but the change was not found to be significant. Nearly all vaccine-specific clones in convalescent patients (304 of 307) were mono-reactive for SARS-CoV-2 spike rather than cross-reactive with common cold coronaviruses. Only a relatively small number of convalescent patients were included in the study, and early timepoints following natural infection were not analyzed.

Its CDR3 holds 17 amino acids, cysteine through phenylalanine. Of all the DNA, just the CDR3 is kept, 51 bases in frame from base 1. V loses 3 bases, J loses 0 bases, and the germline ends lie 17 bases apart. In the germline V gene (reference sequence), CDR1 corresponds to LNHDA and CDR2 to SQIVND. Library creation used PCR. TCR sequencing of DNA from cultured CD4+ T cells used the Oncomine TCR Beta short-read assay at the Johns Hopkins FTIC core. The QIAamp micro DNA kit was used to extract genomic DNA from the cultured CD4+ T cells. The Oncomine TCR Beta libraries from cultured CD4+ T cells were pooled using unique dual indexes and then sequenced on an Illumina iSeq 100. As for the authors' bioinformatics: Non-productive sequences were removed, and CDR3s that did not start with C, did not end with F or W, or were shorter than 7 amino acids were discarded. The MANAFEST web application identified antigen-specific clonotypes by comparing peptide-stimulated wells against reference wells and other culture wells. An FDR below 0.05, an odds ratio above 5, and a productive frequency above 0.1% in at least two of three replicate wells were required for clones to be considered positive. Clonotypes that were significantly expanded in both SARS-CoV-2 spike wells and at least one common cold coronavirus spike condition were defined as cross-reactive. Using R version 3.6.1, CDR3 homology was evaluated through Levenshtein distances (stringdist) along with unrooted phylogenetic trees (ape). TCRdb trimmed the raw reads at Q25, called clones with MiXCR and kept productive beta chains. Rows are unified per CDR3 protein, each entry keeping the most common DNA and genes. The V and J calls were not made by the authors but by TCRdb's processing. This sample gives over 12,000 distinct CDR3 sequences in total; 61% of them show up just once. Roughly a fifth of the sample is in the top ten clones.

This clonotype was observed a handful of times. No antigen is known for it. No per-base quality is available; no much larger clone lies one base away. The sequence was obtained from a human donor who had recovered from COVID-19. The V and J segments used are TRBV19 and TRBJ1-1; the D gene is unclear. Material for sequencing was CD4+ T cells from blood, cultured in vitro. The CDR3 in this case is CASSMRQQRGMNTEAFF. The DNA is TGTGCCAGTAGTATGCGGCAGCAAAGAGGGATGAACACTGAAGCTTTCTTT.